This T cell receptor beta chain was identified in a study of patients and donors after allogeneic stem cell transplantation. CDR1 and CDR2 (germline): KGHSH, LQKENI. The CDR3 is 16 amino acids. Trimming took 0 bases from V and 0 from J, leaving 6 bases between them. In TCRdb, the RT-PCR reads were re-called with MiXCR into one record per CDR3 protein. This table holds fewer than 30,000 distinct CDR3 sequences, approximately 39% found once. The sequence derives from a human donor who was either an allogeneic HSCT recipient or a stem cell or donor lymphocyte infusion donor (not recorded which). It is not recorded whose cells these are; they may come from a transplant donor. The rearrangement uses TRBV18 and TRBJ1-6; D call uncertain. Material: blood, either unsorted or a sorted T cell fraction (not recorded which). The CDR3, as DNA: TGTGCCAGCTCACCACCGACGAGCTCCTATAATTCACCCCTCCACTTT. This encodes CASSPPTSSYNSPLHF.